The entry below describes one T cell receptor (beta chain). The antigen this receptor binds is unknown. A much larger clone differs from this one at a single base, so this may be a read error. The germline V gene gives CDR1 as SGHVS and CDR2 as FNYEAQ. V loses 2 bases, J loses 1 base, and the germline ends lie 5 bases apart. The CDR3 runs 13 residues from the cysteine to the phenylalanine. This entry keeps only the CDR3 DNA: 39 bases, framed from base 1. Hyperthyroidism patients were newly diagnosed, with disease duration under 2 months, and aged 18 to 65 years. Patients with other autoimmune diseases, uncontrolled infections, pregnancy or lactation were excluded from the study. Clinical symptoms, serum thyroxine, TRAb, thyroid ultrasound and orbital computed tomography were used for diagnosis. Total RNA was extracted with Trizol reagent and quality-checked on an Agilent 2100 Bioanalyzer. For repertoire sequencing, the TCR beta CDR3 regions were amplified from RNA transcripts. The first round of RT-PCR was done with HTBI primers and the Qiagen OneStep RT-PCR kit, and was followed by a second round of multiplex PCR, then size selection and purification. The libraries underwent paired-end sequencing with 100 bp reads on an Illumina HiSeq2000. On the study's bioinformatics: SOAPnuke was used to process the reads, removing any read that contained adapters or uncalled bases, had a mean Phred below 15, or lacked an exact match to the constant primer or identifier. COPE v1.2.5 was used to merge the high-quality paired reads. Each unique nucleotide sequence was treated as a clonotype, and MiTCR v1.1 was used to align the clonotypes to the IMGT TRB V, D and J references. The analysis was limited to V-J combinations with a frequency above 0.0001, which together covered 98% to 99.2% of repertoires. For each V-J combination, a TCR clonal expansion and chaos score was defined as F50 clonal expansion divided by the chaos observed in the TCRdist matrix. Features were reduced by Welch's t-statistics and random forest to around 14 V-J combinations, which fed a naive Bayes classifier. The similarity between thyroid and blood repertoires was quantified using the Morisita-Horn index. The public sequencing data were trimmed at Q25 with fastp and processed into clonotypes with MiXCR by TCRdb, which kept only in-frame beta chains. Each entry merges the rows of one CDR3 protein and shows their most common DNA and genes. TCRdb, not the original authors, processed these V and J calls. This sample holds more than 1,000,000 distinct CDR3 sequences; roughly two fifths were observed only once. The ten largest clonotypes hold 8.5% to 14% of the sample.

The entry originates in a study of Graves' ophthalmopathy and Graves' hyperthyroidism (dated by TCRdb to the late 2010s). Broadly, across the study: Hyperthyroidism was considered stable if no progression to ophthalmopathy occurred within 18 months of follow-up. To tell Graves' ophthalmopathy apart from Graves' hyperthyroidism, and to predict which patients would progress to ophthalmopathy, the study relied on TCR beta repertoire signatures. For independent validation, a separate cohort was made up of 18 hyperthyroidism patients plus 17 patients who later progressed from hyperthyroidism to ophthalmopathy. Once sampling was done, hyperthyroidism patients were given methimazole at a starting dose of 30 mg daily, while ophthalmopathy patients were given high-dose intravenous methylprednisolone. In more than five hyperthyroidism patients, T-cell repertoires of thyroid tissue and blood were compared. To explore V-J signatures that distinguish ophthalmopathy from hyperthyroidism, a discovery set of about a hundred patients was enrolled, made up of 40 to 45 with ophthalmopathy and 55 to 65 with stable hyperthyroidism. In total, 135 blood samples were TCR-sequenced: 40 to 45 ophthalmopathy, some 80 hyperthyroidism and about 17 hyperthyroidism-to-ophthalmopathy patients.

What the research found in general, with its limitations: Ophthalmopathy was separated from stable hyperthyroidism by the 13-signature model with just under 90% sensitivity and less than 82% specificity in cross-validation and with 80%/75% in the test set. No statistical method was used to predetermine the sample size, and group allocation was not hidden from the investigators. Most expanded thyroid clonotypes with frequency above 0.001 were also detected in blood, suggesting blood repertoires may reflect the thyroid immune response. In validation, the model predicted ophthalmopathy progression with roughly 68% sensitivity and approximately 75% specificity; around twelve predicted patients were CT-confirmed with GO in a median of roughly 6.8 months.

Input material: peripheral blood or thyroid tissue (not recorded which). This TCR came from an adult man with Graves' hyperthyroidism. The rearrangement joined TRBV7-6 to TRBJ1-2; the D segment cannot be called with confidence. The CDR3 has the sequence CASSLYSNYGYTF. The DNA reads TGTGCCAGCAGCTTATACAGTAACTATGGCTACACCTTC.